This T cell receptor (beta chain) came from a study of cytomegalovirus exposure and HLA in healthy donors. The germline V gene has CDR1 SGHDT and CDR2 YYEEEE. V lost 0 bases and J 3 bases, leaving 6 bases between the germline ends. The length of the CDR3 is 13 residues. Researchers ran the PCR with 60 Vbeta and 13 Jbeta primers. Sequencing used immunoSEQ multiplex PCR; TCRdb keeps in-frame clones, though not all of them. Its listing shows roughly 50,000 clones. This TCR came from a female donor in good health and CMV-seronegative. What was sequenced was PBMCs. The chain combines TRBV5-6 with TRBJ2-5; D not certain. The CDR3 DNA sequence: TGTGCCAGCAGCTTGGTCTCGGAAGAGACCCAGTACTTC. Its translation: CASSLVSEETQYF.